These T cell receptor beta chains were read from a single sample in a study of cytomegalovirus exposure and HLA in healthy donors. Assay used: immunoSEQ multiplex PCR; TCRdb lists only in-frame clones, some missing. The sample shows 250,000 to 300,000 clones, approximately 86% of them seen only once. The sample consisted of PBMCs. These receptor sequences come from a woman in her late teens or twenties in good health and CMV-seronegative. Each CDR3 is given with its conserved first and last residue. Fields, in order: clone size, D gene, V gene, J gene, CDR3 protein, CDR3 DNA. D genes are given only for firm matches. Size tells how often a clone was seen (once, few, many) or the class of an expanded clone, and some rows leave it out.

>.|TRBD2|TRBV6-1|TRBJ2-1
CASSASTSYEQFF
TGTGCCAGCAGTGCCTCGACTAGCTATGAGCAGTTCTTC
>once|.|TRBV7-2|TRBJ1-6
CASSSTRDNSPLHF
TGTGCCAGCAGCTCGACTAGGGATAATTCACCCCTCCACTTT
>.|.|TRBV7-2|TRBJ1-1
CASSLRGLNTEAFF
TGTGCCAGCAGCCTTAGGGGTTTGAACACTGAAGCTTTCTTT
>once|.|TRBV5-1|TRBJ1-3
CASSLGQGGDTIYF
TGCGCCAGCAGCTTGGGGCAGGGAGGAGACACCATATATTTT
>.|.|TRBV30|TRBJ2-2
CAWRFNRDTGELFF
TGTGCCTGGAGATTCAACAGAGACACCGGGGAGCTGTTTTTT
>few|TRBD2|TRBV7-9|TRBJ2-7
CASSQTSGRQYF
TGTGCCAGCAGCCAGACTAGCGGGCGCCAGTACTTC
>.|TRBD1|TRBV5-1|TRBJ2-3
CASGPGQSTDTQYF
TGCGCCAGCGGTCCGGGACAGAGCACAGATACGCAGTATTTT
>.|TRBD1|TRBV5-1|TRBJ2-7
CASSLGTGTGIHEQYF
TGCGCCAGCAGCTTGGGTACCGGGACAGGGATCCACGAGCAGTACTTC
>once|.|TRBV23-1|TRBJ1-5
CASPNRPQHF
TGCGCCAGCCCTAACAGGCCCCAGCATTTT
>.|.|TRBV10-3|TRBJ1-1
CALTVGLPVGAFF
TGTGCCCTCACGGTAGGACTCCCGGTAGGAGCTTTCTTT
>.|.|TRBV29-1|TRBJ2-1
CSSLRRAANEQFF
TGCAGCTCCCTCCGGCGGGCTGCGAATGAGCAGTTCTTC
>.|.|TRBV11-3|TRBJ2-7
CASSLTSSYEQYF
TGTGCCAGCAGCTTAACCAGCTCCTACGAGCAGTACTTC
>.|TRBD1|TRBV5-1|TRBJ2-1
CASSRDRGLSGGSYNEQFF
TGCGCCAGCAGCAGGGACAGGGGGCTGAGCGGGGGCTCCTACAATGAGCAGTTCTTC
>.|TRBD1|TRBV25-1|TRBJ1-1
CASSGTQGLGTEAFF
TGTGCCAGCAGTGGAACACAGGGGTTGGGCACTGAAGCTTTCTTT
>.|TRBD2|TRBV7-2|TRBJ2-5
CASSFSGGAEETQYF
TGTGCCAGCAGCTTTAGCGGGGGGGCCGAGGAGACCCAGTACTTC
>.|.|TRBV6-5|TRBJ1-2
CASSYPGKANYGYTF
TGTGCCAGCAGTTACCCGGGAAAAGCTAACTATGGCTACACCTTC
>.|.|TRBV15|TRBJ1-4
CATSRDRGRREKLFF
TGTGCCACCAGCAGAGATCGCGGGCGTCGAGAAAAACTGTTTTTT
>.|TRBD2|TRBV5-4|TRBJ2-5
CASSVGTSVQETQYF
TGTGCCAGCAGCGTCGGGACTAGCGTTCAAGAGACCCAGTACTTC
>.|TRBD1|TRBV27|TRBJ1-5
CASSYSGGSQPQHF
TGTGCCAGCAGTTATTCAGGGGGCAGTCAGCCCCAGCATTTT
>.|.|TRBV4-3|TRBJ1-2
CASSQDWGGNYGYTF
TGCGCCAGCAGCCAAGATTGGGGGGGAAACTATGGCTACACCTTC
>.|.|TRBV23-1|TRBJ1-5
CASSQLKTGPYSNQPQHF
TGCGCCAGCAGTCAACTCAAGACAGGACCCTATAGCAATCAGCCCCAGCATTTT
>.|TRBD1|TRBV6-6|TRBJ2-5
CASSRQGGETQYF
TGTGCCAGCAGTCGACAGGGCGGGGAGACCCAGTACTTC
>.|TRBD2|TRBV6-4|TRBJ2-3
CASSDSAGGPGTDTQYF
TGTGCCAGCAGTGACAGTGCGGGGGGGCCAGGCACAGATACGCAGTATTTT
>.|TRBD2|TRBV7-2|TRBJ2-1
CASSPSGGAYNEQFF
TGTGCCAGCAGTCCTAGCGGGGGGGCTTACAATGAGCAGTTCTTC
>.|.|TRBV7-8|TRBJ1-3
CASSLGAGGGNTIYF
TGTGCCAGCAGCTTAGGCGCGGGGGGCGGAAACACCATATATTTT
>.|.|TRBV6-1|TRBJ2-7
CASSESSTGRHF
TGTGCCAGCAGTGAATCCTCGACAGGGAGGCACTTC
>once|TRBD1|TRBV7-2|TRBJ1-1
CASSLTQGDYTEAFF
TGTGCCAGCAGCTTAACCCAGGGGGATTACACTGAAGCTTTCTTT
>.|.|TRBV4-3|TRBJ1-2
CASSQGQQGYGYTF
TGCGCCAGCAGCCAAGGACAGCAGGGCTATGGCTACACCTTC
>.|TRBD1|TRBV30|TRBJ2-7
CAWSVGRGQYEQYF
TGTGCCTGGAGTGTGGGCAGGGGGCAGTACGAGCAGTACTTC
>.|TRBD1|TRBV7-2|TRBJ2-1
CASSQDRDSEQFF
TGTGCCAGCAGCCAGGACAGGGATAGTGAGCAGTTCTTC
>.|TRBD1|TRBV7-9|TRBJ1-5
CASSPGTGGNQPQHF
TGTGCCAGCAGCCCCGGGACAGGGGGCAATCAGCCCCAGCATTTT
>few|.|TRBV20-1|TRBJ1-1
CSAPDTEAFF
TGCAGTGCTCCCGACACTGAAGCTTTCTTT
>.|TRBD2|TRBV18|TRBJ2-7
CASSPGLAGGNEQYF
TGTGCCAGCTCACCGGGACTAGCGGGGGGCAACGAGCAGTACTTC
>.|TRBD1|TRBV5-4|TRBJ1-2
CASSSGTVALDYGYTF
TGTGCCAGCAGCTCCGGGACAGTCGCTTTAGACTATGGCTACACCTTC
>.|.|TRBV10-3|TRBJ1-2
CAISELSLNYGYTF
TGTGCCATCAGTGAGTTAAGCCTCAACTATGGCTACACCTTC
>.|.|TRBV6-1|TRBJ2-7
CASTQLEPFGEQYF
TGTGCCAGCACCCAACTAGAGCCCTTTGGCGAGCAGTACTTC
>.|.|TRBV6-5|TRBJ2-1
CASRIGGASYNEQFF
TGTGCCAGTAGGATCGGCGGGGCCTCCTACAATGAGCAGTTCTTC
>few|.|TRBV5-1|TRBJ1-2
CASSLGNSLNYGYTF
TGCGCCAGCAGCTTGGGTAACAGCCTTAACTATGGCTACACCTTC
>.|.|TRBV5-1|TRBJ1-4
CASSPPRGEKLFF
TGCGCCAGCAGCCCGCCACGGGGTGAAAAACTGTTTTTT
>.|TRBD2|TRBV12-5|TRBJ2-1
CASRGLAGYNEQFF
TGTGCTTCCAGAGGGCTAGCGGGTTACAATGAGCAGTTCTTC
>few|TRBD1|TRBV13|TRBJ2-7
CASSSAGTGVYEQYF
TGTGCCAGCAGCTCTGCCGGGACAGGGGTTTACGAGCAGTACTTC
>.|TRBD1|TRBV5-4|TRBJ2-2
CASSSRQGGTGELFF
TGTGCCAGCAGCTCGCGACAGGGGGGCACCGGGGAGCTGTTTTTT
>.|.|TRBV27|TRBJ1-1
CASSLAGGIPEAFF
TGTGCCAGCAGTTTAGCGGGGGGCATACCTGAAGCTTTCTTT
>.|.|TRBV6-5|TRBJ1-1
CASSYSRTVEAFF
TGTGCCAGCAGTTACTCCCGGACAGTTGAAGCTTTCTTT
>once|TRBD1|TRBV5-6|TRBJ2-7
CASRPVWDSTYEQYF
TGTGCCAGCAGACCGGTCTGGGACAGCACATACGAGCAGTACTTC
>.|.|TRBV29-1|TRBJ2-5
CSVEDTSQETQYF
TGCAGCGTTGAAGATACTAGCCAAGAGACCCAGTACTTC